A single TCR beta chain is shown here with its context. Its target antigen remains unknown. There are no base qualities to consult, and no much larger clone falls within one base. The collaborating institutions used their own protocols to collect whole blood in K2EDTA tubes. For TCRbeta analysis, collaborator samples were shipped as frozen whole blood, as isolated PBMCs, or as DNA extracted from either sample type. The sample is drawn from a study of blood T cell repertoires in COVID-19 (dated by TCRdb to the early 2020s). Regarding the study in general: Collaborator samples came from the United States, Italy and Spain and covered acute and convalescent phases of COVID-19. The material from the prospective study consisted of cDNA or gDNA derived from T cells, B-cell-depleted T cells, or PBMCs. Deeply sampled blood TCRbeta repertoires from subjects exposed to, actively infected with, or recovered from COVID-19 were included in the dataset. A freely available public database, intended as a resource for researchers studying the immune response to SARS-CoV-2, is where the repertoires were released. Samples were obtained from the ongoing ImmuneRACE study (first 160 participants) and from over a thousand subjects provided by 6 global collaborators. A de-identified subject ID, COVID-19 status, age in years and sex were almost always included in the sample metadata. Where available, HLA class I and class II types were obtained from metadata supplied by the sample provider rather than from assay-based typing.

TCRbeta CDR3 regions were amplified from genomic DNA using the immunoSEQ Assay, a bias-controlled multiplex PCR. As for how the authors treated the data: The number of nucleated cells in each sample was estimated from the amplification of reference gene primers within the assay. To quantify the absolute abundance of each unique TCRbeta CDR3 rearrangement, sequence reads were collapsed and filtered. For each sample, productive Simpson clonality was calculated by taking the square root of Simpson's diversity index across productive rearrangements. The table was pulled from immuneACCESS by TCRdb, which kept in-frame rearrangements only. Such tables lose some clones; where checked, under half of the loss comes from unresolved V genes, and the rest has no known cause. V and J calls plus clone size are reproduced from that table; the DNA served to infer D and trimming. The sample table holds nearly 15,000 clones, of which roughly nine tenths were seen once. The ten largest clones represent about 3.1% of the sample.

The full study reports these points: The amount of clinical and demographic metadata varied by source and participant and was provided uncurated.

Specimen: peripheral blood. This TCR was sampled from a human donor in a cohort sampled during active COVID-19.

CDR3 loop: CASSLGVRISGGTNTGELFF. DNA sequence: TGTGCCAGCAGCTTAGGCGTCCGGATTAGCGGGGGGACGAACACCGGGGAGCTGTTTTTT. This chain is built from TRBV7-7 and TRBJ2-2; 10 bases in the middle match TRBD2. The V end gives up 1 base and the J end 0 bases, leaving 11 bases in the junction not matched to a gene. Looking up the germline V gene (reference sequence) yields CDR1 SSHAT and CDR2 FNYEAQ. From the cysteine up to the phenylalanine, the CDR3 has a length of 20 residues. Just the 60-base CDR3 DNA is kept, in frame starting at base 1.